This passage covers 29 T cell receptor beta chains from one sample sequenced in a study of T cell repertoires in cytomegalovirus infection. TCRdb called the reads again in MiXCR, with one record for every CDR3 protein. The sample lists approximately 990,000 distinct CDR3 sequences; 31% were seen once. These receptors lack a known antigen. The source was cultured CD8+ T cells from PBMCs, collected from culture after CMV antigen stimulation. Receptors were obtained from a human donor in good health (CMV status not recorded). Some clones in this sample may be carry-over from other donors' samples.

This rearrangement joins TRBV28 to TRBJ1-1; 11 bases match TRBD1. CDR1 is MDHEN, CDR2 SYDVKM, per germline. After removal of 5 bases from V and 3 bases from J, the junction contained 5 bases not matched to a gene. The CDR3 is 15 amino acids. In DNA, the CDR3 is TGTGCCAGCAGTGGGACAGGGGGTTGGGACACTGAAGCTTTCTTT. This encodes CASSGTGGWDTEAFF.

This clonotype was recorded a few times. The chain recombines TRBV19 with TRBJ1-5; no definite D call. The CDR3 runs 14 residues. Per the germline V gene, CDR1 is LNHDA and CDR2 is SQIVND (reference sequence). V lost 7 bases and J lost 0, with 10 bases in between. DNA for the CDR3: TGTGCCAGTACTACACGGTATAGCAATCAGCCCCAGCATTTT. Encoded protein: CASTTRYSNQPQHF.

The rearrangement links TRBV19 to TRBJ1-6; D remains unclear. The CDR3 loop spans 14 amino acids. Per the germline V gene, CDR1 is LNHDA and CDR2 is SQIVND (reference sequence). The V gene lost 3 bases and the J gene lost 3 bases, with 6 bases spanning the gap. CDR3 sequence: CASSMGIYNSPLHF. Here the CDR3 DNA reads TGTGCCAGTAGTATGGGTATCTATAATTCACCCCTCCACTTT.

The chain is built from TRBV7-3 and TRBJ1-2, with 7 bases lining up with TRBD1. The CDR3 is 12 residues long. CDR1 is SGHTA and CDR2 is FQGTGA in the germline V gene. With V trimmed by 5 bases and J by 8 bases, 5 bases remained unmatched. The CDR3 DNA reads as TGTGCCAGCAGCAACCTGACAGGGGGCTACACCTTC. This gives the protein CASSNLTGGYTF.

The chain links TRBV10-3 to TRBJ1-5; D unresolved. Germline loops: CDR1 ENHRY, CDR2 SYGVKD. The CDR3 totals 15 residues. With 6 bases removed from V and 3 bases from J, the gap between germline ends came to 15 bases. CDR3 nucleotide sequence: TGTGCCATCAGGGATGAAGGGTCGGCCAATCAGCCCCAGCATTTT. Protein product: CAIRDEGSANQPQHF.

This chain joins TRBV12-5 and TRBJ2-5, with 12 bases fitting TRBD2. J lost 3 bases, V lost 2 bases, and 1 base had no gene match. The CDR3 is 15 amino acids. The germline V gene encodes CDR1 LGHNT and CDR2 FRNRAP. The DNA for the CDR3 is TGTGCTAGTGGTTTGTCTAGCGGGGGGGAAGAGACCCAGTACTTC. Protein: CASGLSSGGEETQYF.

This clonotype has ten or more counts. The V and J genes are TRBV7-2 and TRBJ2-7; 11 bases line up with TRBD2. The CDR3 spans 15 residues. The ends lost 5 bases at V and 5 bases at J; junction bases unmatched: 8. Germline values: CDR1 SGHTA, CDR2 FQGNSA. Here the CDR3 DNA reads TGTGCCAGCAGCGAGTCTAGCGGGGGGATTCACGAGCAGTACTTC. Encoded protein: CASSESSGGIHEQYF.

The table lists this clonotype with a count of one. The rearrangement uses TRBV5-5 and TRBJ2-7; 7 positions agree with TRBD1. The germline V gene encodes CDR1 SGHKS and CDR2 YYEKEE (reference sequence). J was trimmed by 2 bases and V by 5 bases; bases with no gene match: 4. The CDR3 covers 13 residues. The CDR3 DNA reads as TGTGCCAGCAGGTTTGGGACAGCCTACGAGCAGTACTTC. It is translated as CASRFGTAYEQYF.

In this sample, this clonotype turned up a few times. The rearrangement uses TRBV4-1 and TRBJ1-5; no definite D call. V was clipped by 0 bases and J by 7 bases, with 10 bases between them. The CDR3 has 14 amino acids. In germline, CDR1 is MGHRA, CDR2 YSYEKL. The CDR3 DNA reads TGCGCCAGCAGCCAAGATGAGGGCAGCCAGCCCCAGCATTTT. Encoded protein: CASSQDEGSQPQHF.

The chain has TRBV7-8 and TRBJ2-7, with D possibly matching TRBD1 (6 bases). The CDR3 covers 14 residues. Germline-derived CDR1 and CDR2 are SGHVS and FQNEAQ. The V gene lost 6 bases and the J gene lost 4 bases, with 16 bases spanning the gap. The CDR3 DNA is TGTGCCAGCAGGAACCAGGGGCACGTTTACGAGCAGTACTTC. It is translated as CASRNQGHVYEQYF.

V and J are TRBV7-9 and TRBJ1-5, with 7 bases that match TRBD1. V was pared by 5 bases and J by 3 bases, with 7 bases of the junction left unmatched. CDR3 length: 15 residues. Germline V CDR1 and CDR2: SEHNR, FQNEAQ (reference sequence). The CDR3 region is CASSPGTETNQPQHF. The DNA of the CDR3 is TGTGCCAGCAGCCCCGGGACAGAGACCAATCAGCCCCAGCATTTT.

The CDR3 spells CASSPGGNGELFF. The CDR3 DNA is TGCGCCAGCAGCCCAGGGGGTAACGGGGAGCTGTTTTTT. The rearrangement joins TRBV5-1 to TRBJ2-2, with 7 bases lining up with TRBD1. This CDR3 region has 13 residues. Per the germline V gene, CDR1 is SGHRS and CDR2 is YFSETQ. Trimming at V came to 4 bases and at J to 7 bases, leaving 4 bases not matched to a gene.

Only a few counts were recorded for this clonotype. The genes are TRBV6-2 or TRBV6-3 and TRBJ1-1; D gene ambiguous. The length of the CDR3 is 14 residues. Germline CDR1 reads MNHEY; CDR2 reads SVGEGT. V shed 3 bases and J shed 1 base, with 9 bases lying between them. CDR3 sequence (DNA): TGTGCCAGCAGTTATGGACTGTCGAACACTGAAGCTTTCTTT. Its protein product is CASSYGLSNTEAFF.

The CDR3: CASSYGRGYDQPQHF. DNA for the CDR3: TGTGCCAGCAGTTACGGCAGGGGGTACGATCAGCCCCAGCATTTT. The chain combines TRBV6-6 with TRBJ1-5; 7 bases align to TRBD1. The CDR3 is 15 amino acids. Germline V gene data show CDR1 as MNHNY and CDR2 as SVGAGI (reference sequence). The J segment lost 5 bases and the V segment lost 2 bases, leaving 6 bases of the junction unmatched.

This clonotype was counted many times. The V and J genes are TRBV7-8 and TRBJ2-5; D assignment may be TRBD1 or TRBD2 (7 bases each). Trimming removed 4 bases from V and 1 base from J, with 16 bases in between. The CDR3 is 16 amino acids. Germline values: CDR1 SGHVS, CDR2 FQNEAQ. The CDR3, as DNA: TGTGCCAGCAGCTCCCCAGGGGGGGCCCGCCAAGAGACCCAGTACTTC. Protein: CASSSPGGARQETQYF.

This rearrangement joins TRBV27 to TRBJ2-1; D remains ambiguous. Trimming shortened V by 4 bases and J by 2 bases, and 15 bases separated the two germline ends. This CDR3 is 16 amino acids long. Germline V gives CDR1 MNHEY, CDR2 SMNVEV (reference sequence). CDR3: CASSSKLSSPYNEQFF. In nucleotides, the CDR3 is TGTGCCAGCAGTTCCAAACTAAGTTCACCCTACAATGAGCAGTTCTTC.

This clonotype was picked up a small number of times. V usage is TRBV6-2 or TRBV6-3 and J usage is TRBJ2-1; no firm D call. This CDR3 comprises 13 residues. Trimming took 6 bases from V and 6 from J, leaving 12 bases between them. From germline, CDR1 is MNHEY and CDR2 SVGEGT. In DNA form, the CDR3 reads TGTGCCAGCAGCCGCAAGCCGGGCAATGAGCAGTTCTTC. Its protein is CASSRKPGNEQFF.

The sample holds a few counts of this clonotype. CDR3 loop: CSVELPGQGAYGYTF. CDR3 bases: TGCAGCGTTGAACTCCCGGGACAGGGTGCCTATGGCTACACCTTC. This rearrangement joins TRBV29-1 to TRBJ1-2; 9 bases align to TRBD1. With V trimmed by 2 bases and J by 4 bases, 8 bases remained unmatched. The CDR3 spans 15 residues. CDR1 SQVTM and CDR2 ANQGSEA come from the germline V gene.

In its sample, this clonotype was seen many times. V gene TRBV7-2 combines with J gene TRBJ2-1; D is undetermined. The V gene lost 5 bases and the J gene lost 6 bases, with 8 bases spanning the gap. Germline V lookup: CDR1 SGHTA, CDR2 FQGNSA. This CDR3 comprises 12 residues. CDR3 sequence: CASSGQVNEQFF. In DNA form, the CDR3 reads TGTGCCAGCAGCGGCCAGGTCAATGAGCAGTTCTTC.

The rearrangement links TRBV18 to TRBJ2-5, with D possibly being TRBD2 (6 bases). This CDR3 region has 15 residues. Germline CDR1 reads KGHSH; CDR2 reads LQKENI. The V and J ends lost 2 bases and 1 base respectively, with 11 bases between them. CDR3 residues: CASSPSNSGQETQYF. The DNA of the CDR3 is TGTGCCAGCTCACCATCTAATAGCGGCCAAGAGACCCAGTACTTC.

The chain carries TRBV12-3 or TRBV12-4 and TRBJ2-5; possibly TRBD2 for D (6 bases). The CDR3 has 14 residues. V gave up 6 bases and J gave up 5 bases, with 16 bases separating them. DNA for the CDR3: TGTGCCAGCAGCCAGACTAGTAGGCTGGAGACCCAGTACTTC. This sequence encodes CASSQTSRLETQYF.

In its sample, this clonotype was seen many times. This chain links TRBV6-1 with TRBJ1-1, with a weak D call TRBD1 (5 bases). V was trimmed by 6 bases and J by 1 base, leaving 12 bases between them. CDR1 is MNHNS, CDR2 SASEGT, per germline. The CDR3 consists of 14 residues. In nucleotides, the CDR3 is TGTGCCAGCAGCCTTCCAGGGTGGAACACTGAAGCTTTCTTT. Its protein is CASSLPGWNTEAFF.

The table lists this clonotype with a count of one. This sequence joins TRBV9 and TRBJ2-3; no clear D gene. This CDR3 is built from 18 residues. Trimming shortened V by 0 bases and J by 1 base, and 18 bases separated the two germline ends. The germline gives CDR1 SGDLS, CDR2 YYNGEE. The CDR3 region has the DNA TGTGCCAGCAGCGTAGGGGTCTATCAGGCCCTCGGCACAGATACGCAGTATTTT. It yields the protein CASSVGVYQALGTDTQYF.

The chain couples TRBV28 to TRBJ2-7; weak D call: TRBD2 (5 bases). The CDR3 length is 14 residues. V gave up 6 bases and J gave up 5 bases, with 17 bases separating them. Germline V gives CDR1 MDHEN, CDR2 SYDVKM. DNA for the CDR3: TGTGCCAGCAGCCCCGCCGGGGATGGGCACGAGCAGTACGTC. Translated: CASSPAGDGHEQYV.

The CDR3 reads CSVVWGQGSSSTDTQYF. Here the CDR3 DNA reads TGCAGCGTTGTGTGGGGTCAGGGTAGTTCTAGCACAGATACGCAGTATTTT. The chain has TRBV29-1 and TRBJ2-3, with a weak D call TRBD1 (5 bases). Germline CDR1 and CDR2: SQVTM and ANQGSEA. Deletions cut 4 bases from V and 0 bases from J, with 20 bases between. This CDR3 spans 17 amino acids.

The chain joins TRBV6-6 to TRBJ1-2; the D is unclear. The germline V gene encodes CDR1 MNHNY and CDR2 SVGAGI (reference sequence). The V and J ends lost 5 bases and 8 bases respectively, with 21 bases between them. The CDR3 has 15 residues. This CDR3 is CASSVETRLGRGYTF. CDR3 DNA: TGTGCCAGCAGTGTGGAGACGAGACTCGGGAGGGGCTACACCTTC.

This chain connects TRBV4-3 to TRBJ2-5, with no clear D. From germline, CDR1 is LGHNA and CDR2 YSLEER. The CDR3 covers 15 residues. V shed 0 bases and J shed 1 base, with 9 bases lying between them. The DNA of the CDR3 is TGCGCCAGCAGCCAAGATGAAACGGGCCAAGAGACCCAGTACTTC. Translated, it gives CASSQDETGQETQYF.

This clonotype appeared a few times. The gene calls are TRBV27 and TRBJ1-4; D remains unclear. V shed 6 bases and J shed 8 bases, with 16 bases lying between them. Germline CDR1 and CDR2: MNHEY and SMNVEV (reference sequence). The CDR3 spans 14 residues. The CDR3 DNA reads as TGTGCCAGCAGACCTGGGGTCGCGTGGGAAAAACTGTTTTTT. This codes for CASRPGVAWEKLFF.

A word on this clonotype: A much larger clonotype is one base distant, so this may be a read error. This chain uses TRBV7-9 with TRBJ2-5, with a tentative D call TRBD1 (6 bases). CDR3 length equals 13 residues. Germline assignment: CDR1 SEHNR and CDR2 FQNEAQ (reference sequence). The CDR3 region is CACSPDSRETQYF. The CDR3, as DNA: TGTGCCTGCAGCCCGGACAGTAGGGAGACCCAGTACTTC.